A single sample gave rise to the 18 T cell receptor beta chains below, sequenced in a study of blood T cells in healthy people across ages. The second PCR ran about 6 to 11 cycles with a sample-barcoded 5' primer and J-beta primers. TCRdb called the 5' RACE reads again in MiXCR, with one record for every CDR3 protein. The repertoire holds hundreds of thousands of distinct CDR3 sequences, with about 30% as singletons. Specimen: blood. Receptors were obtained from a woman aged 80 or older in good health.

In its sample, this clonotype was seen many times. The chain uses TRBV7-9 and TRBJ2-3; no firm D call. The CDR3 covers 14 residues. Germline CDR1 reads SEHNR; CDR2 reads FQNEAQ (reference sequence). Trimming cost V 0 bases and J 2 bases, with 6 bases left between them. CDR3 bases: TGTGCCAGCAGCTTAGCACAGATCACAGATACGCAGTATTTT. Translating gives CASSLAQITDTQYF.

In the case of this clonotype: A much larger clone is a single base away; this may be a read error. The CDR3 nucleotides are TGTGTCAGCAGCCCAATGACAGGGCCTGGGGCCAACGTCCTGACTTTC. It codes for CVSSPMTGPGANVLTF. The chain links TRBV7-3 to TRBJ2-6, with 7 nucleotides matching TRBD1. Germline V gene data show CDR1 as SGHTA and CDR2 as FQGTGA. CDR3 length: 16 amino acids.

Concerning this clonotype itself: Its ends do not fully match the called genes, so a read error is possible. In DNA form, the CDR3 reads TGCGCCGGCAGCTCGCAGGGGACGCCCTACAATGAGCAGTTCTTC. Residues: CAGSSQGTPYNEQFF. The V call is TRBV5-1, the J call TRBJ2-1; D is perhaps TRBD1 (6 bases). This CDR3 comprises 15 residues. CDR1 is SGHRS and CDR2 is YFSETQ in the germline V gene.

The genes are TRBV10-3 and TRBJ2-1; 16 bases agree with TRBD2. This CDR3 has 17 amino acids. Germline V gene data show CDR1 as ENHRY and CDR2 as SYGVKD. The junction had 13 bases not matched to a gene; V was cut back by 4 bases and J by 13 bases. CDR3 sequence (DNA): TGTGCCATCAGTGGGGGACTAGCGGGGGGGCCAGGTGGATTACAGTTCTTC. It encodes CAISGGLAGGPGGLQFF.

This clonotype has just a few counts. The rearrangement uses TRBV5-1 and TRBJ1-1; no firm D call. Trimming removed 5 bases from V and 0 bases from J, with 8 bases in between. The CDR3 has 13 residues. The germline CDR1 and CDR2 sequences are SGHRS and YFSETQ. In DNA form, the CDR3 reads TGCGCCAGCAGGGATGAAGTGAACACTGAAGCTTTCTTT. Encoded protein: CASRDEVNTEAFF.

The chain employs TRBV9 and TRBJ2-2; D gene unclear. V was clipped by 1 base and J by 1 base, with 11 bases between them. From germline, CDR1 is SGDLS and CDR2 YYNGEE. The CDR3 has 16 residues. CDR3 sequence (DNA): TGTGCCAGCAGCGTAAATGTTCCGGGGAACACCGGGGAGCTGTTTTTT. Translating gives CASSVNVPGNTGELFF.

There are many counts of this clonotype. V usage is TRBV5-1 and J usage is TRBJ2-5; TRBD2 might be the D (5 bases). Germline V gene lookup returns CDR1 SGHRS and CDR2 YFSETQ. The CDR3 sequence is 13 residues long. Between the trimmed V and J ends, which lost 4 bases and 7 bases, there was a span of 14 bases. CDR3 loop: CASSPGRGWTQYF. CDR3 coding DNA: TGCGCCAGCAGCCCCGGACGGGGTTGGACCCAGTACTTC. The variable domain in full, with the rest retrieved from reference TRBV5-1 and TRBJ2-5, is KAGVTQTPRYLIKTRGQQVTLSCSPISGHRSVSWYQQTPGQGLQFLFEYFSETQRNKGNFPGRFSGRQFSNSRSEMNVSTLELGDSALYLCASSPGRGWTQYFGPGTRLLVL.

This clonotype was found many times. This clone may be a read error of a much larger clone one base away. This CDR3 reads CASRERGAYEQYF. The CDR3 DNA follows: TGTGCCAGCAGGGAAAGGGGGGCCTACGAGCAGTACTTC. This chain connects TRBV25-1 to TRBJ2-7; D possibly uses TRBD1 or TRBD2 (6 bases each). This CDR3 comprises 13 residues. V was pared by 6 bases and J by 2 bases, with 11 bases between. In germline, CDR1 is MGHDK, CDR2 SYGVNS.

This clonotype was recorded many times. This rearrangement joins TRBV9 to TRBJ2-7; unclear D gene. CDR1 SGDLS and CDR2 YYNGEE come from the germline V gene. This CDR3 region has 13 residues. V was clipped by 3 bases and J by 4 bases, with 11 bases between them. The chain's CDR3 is CASSAESQYEQYF. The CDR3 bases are TGTGCCAGCAGCGCGGAAAGCCAATACGAGCAGTACTTC.

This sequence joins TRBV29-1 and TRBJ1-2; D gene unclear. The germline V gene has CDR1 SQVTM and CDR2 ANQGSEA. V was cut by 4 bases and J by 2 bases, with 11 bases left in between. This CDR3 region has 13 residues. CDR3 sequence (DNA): TGCAGCGTTGGCCCCAACCTAAACTATGGCTACACCTTC. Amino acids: CSVGPNLNYGYTF.

CDR3 protein: CASPDSYGYTF. The DNA of the CDR3 is TGTGCCAGCCCCGACAGCTATGGCTACACCTTC. V is TRBV2 and J is TRBJ1-2, with a possible D match to TRBD1 (5 bases). V was trimmed by 8 bases and J by 4 bases, leaving 8 bases between them. The CDR3 extends over 11 amino acids. Germline V CDR1 and CDR2: SNHLY, FYNNEI.

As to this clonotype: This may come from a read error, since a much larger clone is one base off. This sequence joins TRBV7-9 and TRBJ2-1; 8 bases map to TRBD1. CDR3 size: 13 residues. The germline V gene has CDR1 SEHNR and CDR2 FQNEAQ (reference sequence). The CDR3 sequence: CTSSPGQADEQFF. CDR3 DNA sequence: TGTACCAGCAGCCCGGGACAGGCGGATGAGCAGTTCTTC.

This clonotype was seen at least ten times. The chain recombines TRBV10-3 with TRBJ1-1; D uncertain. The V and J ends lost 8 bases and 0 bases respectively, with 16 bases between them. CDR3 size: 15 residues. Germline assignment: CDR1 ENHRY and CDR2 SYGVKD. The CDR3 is CAIRINPEMNTEAFF. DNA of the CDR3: TGTGCCATCCGGATCAATCCAGAAATGAACACTGAAGCTTTCTTT.

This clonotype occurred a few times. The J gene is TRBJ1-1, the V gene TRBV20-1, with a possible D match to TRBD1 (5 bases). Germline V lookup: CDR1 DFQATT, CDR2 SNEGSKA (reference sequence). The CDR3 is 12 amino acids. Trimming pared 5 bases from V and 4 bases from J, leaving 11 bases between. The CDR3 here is CSAQGEGTEAFF. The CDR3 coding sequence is TGCAGTGCTCAGGGTGAGGGCACTGAAGCTTTCTTT.

The CDR3 DNA reads as TGTGCCAGCAGTTCGTCTAGGAGTGGTACGCAGTATTTT. As protein: CASSSSRSGTQYF. The chain carries TRBV11-2 and TRBJ2-3, with no clear D. This CDR3 comprises 13 residues. The germline CDR1 and CDR2 sequences are SGHAT and FQNNGV. Trimming took 6 bases from V and 8 from J, leaving 15 bases between them. Complete variable domain (other parts from reference TRBV11-2 and TRBJ2-3): EAGVAQSPRYKIIEKRQSVAFWCNPISGHATLYWYQQILGQGPKLLIQFQNNGVVDDSQLPKDRFSAERLKGVDSTLKIQPAKLEDSAVYLCASSSSRSGTQYFGPGTRLTVL.

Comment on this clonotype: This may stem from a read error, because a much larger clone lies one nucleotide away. The CDR3 loop is CASSYPMGQPMSTEAFF. In nucleotides, the CDR3 is TGTGCCAGCAGTTACCCGATGGGACAGCCGATGAGCACTGAAGCTTTCTTT. The gene calls are TRBV6-2 or TRBV6-3 and TRBJ1-1, with 7 bases lining up with TRBD1. Germline CDR1 MNHEY, CDR2 SVGEGT. This CDR3 region has 17 residues. Germline trimming cut 2 bases from V and 4 bases from J; bases unmatched to any gene: 13.

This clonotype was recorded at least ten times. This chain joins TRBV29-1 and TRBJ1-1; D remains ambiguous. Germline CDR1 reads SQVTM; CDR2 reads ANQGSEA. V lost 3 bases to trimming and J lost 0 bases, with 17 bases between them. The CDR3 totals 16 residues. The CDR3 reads CSVEGTKVGLNTEAFF. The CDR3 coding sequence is TGCAGCGTTGAGGGTACGAAGGTGGGGTTGAACACTGAAGCTTTCTTT.

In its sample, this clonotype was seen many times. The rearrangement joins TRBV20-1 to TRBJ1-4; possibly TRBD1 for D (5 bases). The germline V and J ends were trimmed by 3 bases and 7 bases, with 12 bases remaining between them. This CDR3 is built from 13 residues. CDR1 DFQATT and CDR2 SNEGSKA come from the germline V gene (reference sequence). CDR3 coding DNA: TGCAGTGCTAGTTGGGGGAGGACTGAAAAACTGTTTTTT. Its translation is CSASWGRTEKLFF.